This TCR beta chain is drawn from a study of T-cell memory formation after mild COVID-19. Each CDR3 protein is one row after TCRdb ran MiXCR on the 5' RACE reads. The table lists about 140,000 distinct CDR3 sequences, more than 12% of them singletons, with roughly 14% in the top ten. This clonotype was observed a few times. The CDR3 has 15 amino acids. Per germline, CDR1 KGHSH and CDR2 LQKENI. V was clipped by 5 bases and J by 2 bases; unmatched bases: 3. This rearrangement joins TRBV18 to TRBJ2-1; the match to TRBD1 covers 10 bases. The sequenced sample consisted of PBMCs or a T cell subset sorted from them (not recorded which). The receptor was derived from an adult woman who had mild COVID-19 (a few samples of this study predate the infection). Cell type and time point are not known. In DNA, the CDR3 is TGTGCCAGCTCAACCGACAGGGGGCCCTACAATGAGCAGTTCTTC. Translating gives CASSTDRGPYNEQFF.